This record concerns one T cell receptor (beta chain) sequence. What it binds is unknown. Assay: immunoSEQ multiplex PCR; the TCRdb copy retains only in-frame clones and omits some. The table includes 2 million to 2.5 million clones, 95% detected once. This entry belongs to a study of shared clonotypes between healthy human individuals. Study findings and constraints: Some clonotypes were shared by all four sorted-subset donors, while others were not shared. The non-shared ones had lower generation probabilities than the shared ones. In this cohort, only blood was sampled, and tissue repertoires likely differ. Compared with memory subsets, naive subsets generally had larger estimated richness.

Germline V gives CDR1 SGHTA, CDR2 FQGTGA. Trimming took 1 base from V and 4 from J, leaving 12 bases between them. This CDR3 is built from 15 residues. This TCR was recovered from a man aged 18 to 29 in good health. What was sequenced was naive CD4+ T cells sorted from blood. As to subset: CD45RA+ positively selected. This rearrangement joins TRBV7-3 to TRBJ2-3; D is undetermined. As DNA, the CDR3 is TGTGCCAGCAGCTTAATAGATGGATTGGCAGATACGCAGTATTTT. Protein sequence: CASSLIDGLADTQYF.